This entry is about one TCR beta chain. Its antigen is not known. This record belongs to a study of early stage breast cancer tumors. About the research overall: ER+/PR+/HER2- status applied to about 70% of the 16 invasive breast tumors.

The method was immunoSEQ multiplex PCR; TCRdb's version includes in-frame clones alone and lacks a portion of them. The sample consists of some 30,000 clones, just under 85% of them appearing once. Study outcomes and limitations: Compared with adjacent normal breast, tumors showed about 2.5-fold denser, more clonal T cells. Commonly generated sequences made up most enriched TCRB sequences shared between patients.

This CDR3 has 16 amino acids. Germline V gene data show CDR1 as LNHNV and CDR2 as YYDKDF (reference sequence). V gave up 1 base and J gave up 3 bases, with 12 bases separating them. This chain links TRBV15 with TRBJ1-4, with D unclear. The source material was blood. This clonotype originated in a person aged 45-65 years with breast cancer. The CDR3 DNA sequence: TGTGCCACCAGCAGAGGATACCCGGGTTCTAATGAAAAACTGTTTTTT. Protein sequence: CATSRGYPGSNEKLFF.